The 17 T cell receptor beta chains in this list originate from one sample, sequenced in a study of blood T cells in healthy people across ages. A second PCR of about 6 to 11 cycles used a sample-barcoded 5' primer and a J-beta primer mix. TCRdb redid the calling of the 5' RACE reads with MiXCR, one entry per CDR3 protein. The table records 850,000 to 1,300,000 distinct CDR3 sequences, 45% of them present only once. Sequenced material: blood. The receptors stem from a woman in her sixties or seventies in good health.

This clonotype appeared a few times. V gene TRBV27 combines with J gene TRBJ2-5; no reliable D call. CDR1 MNHEY and CDR2 SMNVEV come from the germline V gene (reference sequence). The ends were cut back, 0 bases at V and 0 bases at J, with 8 bases in the middle. The CDR3 runs 15 residues. CDR3: CASSLSWQYQETQYF. CDR3 sequence (DNA): TGTGCCAGCAGTTTATCCTGGCAGTACCAAGAGACCCAGTACTTC.

The chain carries TRBV14 and TRBJ1-1; 7 nucleotides agree with TRBD1. This CDR3 is 15 amino acids long. Looked up from germline, CDR1 is SGHDN and CDR2 is FVKESK. The V and J ends lost 1 base and 2 bases, in that order; junction bases with no gene match: 4. The CDR3 region is CASSQAGQPNTEAFF. The CDR3 bases are TGTGCCAGCAGCCAAGCGGGACAGCCAAACACTGAAGCTTTCTTT.

J is TRBJ2-7 and V is TRBV27; 9 bases align to TRBD2. The DNA matches TRBJ2-5 better at its end, which makes the J call doubtful. CDR3 length equals 14 residues. Germline CDR1 is MNHEY and CDR2 is SMNVEV (reference sequence). CDR3 DNA sequence: TGTGCCAGCACTCGAGCGGGAGGTCTGGAGACCCAGTACTTC. The encoded protein is CASTRAGGLETQYF.

This clonotype has a handful of counts. This sequence joins TRBV6-6 and TRBJ2-1; TRBD2 agrees at 11 bases. Germline assignment: CDR1 MNHNY and CDR2 SVGAGI (reference sequence). V gave up 5 bases and J gave up 6 bases; unmatched junction bases: 6. The CDR3 sequence is 15 residues long. The CDR3 loop reads CASSPLAGGANEQFF. For the CDR3, the DNA is TGTGCCAGCAGTCCCCTAGCGGGAGGTGCCAATGAGCAGTTCTTC.

The table lists this clonotype with a few counts. The chain has TRBV7-6 and TRBJ1-1, with D hard to call. CDR1 SGHVS and CDR2 FNYEAQ come from the germline V gene. Trimming took 5 bases from V and 1 from J, leaving 8 bases between them. There are 13 residues in the CDR3. The CDR3 DNA sequence: TGTGCCAGCAGCCCTCGGGAGAACACTGAAGCTTTCTTT. Its translation: CASSPRENTEAFF.

This clonotype has only a few counts. This chain joins TRBV5-1 and TRBJ2-7, with 8 bases that match TRBD2. With 4 bases clipped from V and 0 bases from J, the junction kept 9 bases outside the gene matches. This CDR3 is built from 16 residues. Germline V gene data show CDR1 as SGHRS and CDR2 as YFSETQ. In DNA, the CDR3 is TGCGCCAGCAGCCCTATGCGGGAGGACCTCTCCTACGAGCAGTACTTC. Translating it yields CASSPMREDLSYEQYF.

The chain joins TRBV3-1 to TRBJ1-6, with D maybe TRBD1 (5 bases). There are 14 residues in the CDR3. From germline, CDR1 is LGHDT and CDR2 YNNKEL (reference sequence). V was shortened by 4 bases and J by 7 bases, with 11 bases between the two germline ends. The CDR3 bases are TGTGCCAGCAGCCGTGACGGGGGGAATTCACCCCTCCACTTT. Protein: CASSRDGGNSPLHF.

The chain combines TRBV2 with TRBJ2-7; D possibly corresponds to TRBD1 (6 bases). The V gene lost 8 bases and the J gene lost 6 bases, with 17 bases spanning the gap. Germline assignment: CDR1 SNHLY and CDR2 FYNNEI. This CDR3 has 13 amino acids. DNA of the CDR3: TGTGCCAGCCTATTGGACAGTTCGGGCGAGCAGTACTTC. Residues: CASLLDSSGEQYF.

This clonotype came up a few times. The genes are TRBV29-1 and TRBJ1-2; possible D gene TRBD1, 6 bases. The CDR3 contains 13 residues. The V end was cut by 1 base, the J end by 6 bases, with 12 bases between. Germline V gene data show CDR1 as SQVTM and CDR2 as ANQGSEA. This chain's CDR3 is CSVEGVDSNGYTF. CDR3 DNA sequence: TGCAGCGTTGAAGGAGTGGACAGCAATGGCTACACCTTC.

The chain links TRBV12-3 or TRBV12-4 to TRBJ2-5, with 9 bases aligning to TRBD1. The CDR3 contains 14 residues. The ends lost 6 bases at V and 11 bases at J; junction bases unmatched: 13. The CDR3 spells CASRITGTGCKQYF. In DNA form, the CDR3 reads TGTGCCAGCAGGATTACCGGGACAGGGTGTAAACAGTACTTC.

Points on this clonotype: At one end, the junction sequence differs from germline, possibly due to a read error. The rearrangement links TRBV18 to TRBJ2-7; tentative D call: TRBD2 (7 bases). CDR3 size: 15 residues. Germline CDR1 KGHSH, CDR2 LQKENI. CDR3 in amino acids: CVSSPRGGGSYEQYF. The CDR3, as DNA: TGTGTCAGCTCACCGCGGGGAGGGGGCTCCTACGAGCAGTACTTC.

There are a few counts of this clonotype. The V call is TRBV20-1, the J call TRBJ2-4; TRBD2 aligns across 16 bases. The trim removed 5 bases at V and 0 bases at J, leaving 4 bases unmatched. This CDR3 spans 17 amino acids. Germline V gene lookup returns CDR1 DFQATT and CDR2 SNEGSKA (reference sequence). In nucleotides, the CDR3 is TGCAGTGCTGTGGGACTAGCGGGAGGGCCAGCCAAAAACATTCAGTACTTC. This codes for CSAVGLAGGPAKNIQYF.

This clonotype was counted only a few times. The chain joins TRBV7-9 to TRBJ1-5; 8 bases match TRBD1. V shed 1 base, J shed 1 base, and the junction held 9 bases outside the gene matches. The CDR3 is made up of 18 amino acids. The germline V gene encodes CDR1 SEHNR and CDR2 FQNEAQ (reference sequence). CDR3 sequence: CASSLGTGGEWSNQPQHF. For the CDR3, the DNA is TGTGCCAGCAGCTTAGGAACAGGGGGAGAATGGAGCAATCAGCCCCAGCATTTT.

This clonotype was observed a single time. The CDR3 DNA follows: TGCGCCAGCATCACGGGACAGGGTAACAAGTACGAGCAGTACTTC. Residues: CASITGQGNKYEQYF. The chain links TRBV5-1 to TRBJ2-4, with 9 bases identical to TRBD1. The last part of the DNA fits TRBJ2-7 better; the J call may be wrong. Germline V CDR1 and CDR2: SGHRS, YFSETQ. The CDR3 sequence is 15 residues long.

This clonotype was detected only once. V gene TRBV9 combines with J gene TRBJ2-1; 12 bases fit TRBD2. CDR1 SGDLS and CDR2 YYNGEE come from the germline V gene. The CDR3 totals 17 residues. With V trimmed by 1 base and J by 7 bases, 9 bases remained unmatched. The CDR3 spells CASSVNTRLAGVNEQFF. DNA of the CDR3: TGTGCCAGCAGCGTAAACACCCGACTAGCGGGAGTTAATGAGCAGTTCTTC.

This clonotype was detected ten times or more. The J gene is TRBJ2-7, the V gene TRBV21-1; TRBD1 is the table's D call and was not checked against the DNA. TRBV21-1 is a recognized pseudogene. CDR3 length equals 12 residues. Written as DNA, the CDR3 is TGTGCCAGCAGCAATCCCGGGGGCGAGCAGTACTTC. Translation gives CASSNPGGEQYF.

This clonotype was counted a single time. The chain couples TRBV20-1 to TRBJ1-2; weak D call: TRBD1 (5 bases). Per germline, CDR1 DFQATT and CDR2 SNEGSKA (reference sequence). The CDR3 is 12 amino acids. V lost 0 bases and J 8 bases, leaving 10 bases between the germline ends. The CDR3 DNA sequence: TGCAGTGCTAGAGATCAAGGGACGGGCTACACCTTC. Its translation is CSARDQGTGYTF.